This TCR beta chain was observed in a study of OX40 agonist ivuxolimab in advanced cancers. Worth noting for this clone: Its matching antigen is unknown.

Study-wide results and caveats: The study observed clonal expansion of CD4+ and CD8+ blood T cells by week 6 at 0.1 to 3.0 mg/kg.

Sequencing used immunoSEQ multiplex PCR; TCRdb keeps in-frame clones, though not all of them. The sample lists around 150,000 clones; around 93% were seen once. The CDR3 covers 15 residues. The germline V gene encodes CDR1 SGHNT and CDR2 YYREEE (reference sequence). After removal of 4 bases from V and 3 bases from J, the junction contained 4 bases not matched to a gene. The rearrangement uses TRBV5-4 and TRBJ1-4, with TRBD1 matching 9 bases. Specimen: CD4+ or CD8+ T cells sorted from blood, collected in a trial of the OX40 agonist ivuxolimab. This TCR derives from an adult with an advanced solid tumor such as melanoma, head and neck, liver or kidney cancer. The CDR3 reads CASSRQGEANEKLFF. The CDR3 nucleotides read TGTGCCAGCAGCCGACAGGGGGAAGCTAATGAAAAACTGTTTTTT.